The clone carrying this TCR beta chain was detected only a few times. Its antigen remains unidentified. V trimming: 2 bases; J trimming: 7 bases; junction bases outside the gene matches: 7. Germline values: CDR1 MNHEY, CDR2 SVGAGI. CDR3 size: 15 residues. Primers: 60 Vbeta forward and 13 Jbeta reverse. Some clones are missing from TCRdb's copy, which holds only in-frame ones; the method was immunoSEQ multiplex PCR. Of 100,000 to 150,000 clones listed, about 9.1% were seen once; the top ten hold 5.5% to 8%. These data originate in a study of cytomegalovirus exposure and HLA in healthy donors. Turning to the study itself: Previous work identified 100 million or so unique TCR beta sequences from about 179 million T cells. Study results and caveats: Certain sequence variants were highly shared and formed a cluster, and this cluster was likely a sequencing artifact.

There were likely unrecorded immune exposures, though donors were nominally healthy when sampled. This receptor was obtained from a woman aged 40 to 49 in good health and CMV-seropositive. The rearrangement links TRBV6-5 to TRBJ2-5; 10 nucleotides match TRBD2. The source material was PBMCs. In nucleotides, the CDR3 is TGTGCCAGCAGTTACCAGCGGGGGGGGATAGGGACCCAGTACTTC. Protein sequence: CASSYQRGGIGTQYF.